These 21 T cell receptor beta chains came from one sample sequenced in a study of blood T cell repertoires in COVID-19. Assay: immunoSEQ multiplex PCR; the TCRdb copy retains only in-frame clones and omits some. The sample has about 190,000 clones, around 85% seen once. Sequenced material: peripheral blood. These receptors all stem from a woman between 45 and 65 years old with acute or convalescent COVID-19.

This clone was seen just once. The CDR3 is CASPGQGKYEQYF. The CDR3 DNA sequence: TGTGCCAGTCCGGGACAGGGAAAATACGAGCAGTACTTC. The chain uses TRBV6-5 and TRBJ2-7; 9 positions match TRBD1. This CDR3 is 13 amino acids long. The germline gives CDR1 MNHEY, CDR2 SVGAGI. V trimming: 9 bases; J trimming: 4 bases; junction bases outside the gene matches: 7.

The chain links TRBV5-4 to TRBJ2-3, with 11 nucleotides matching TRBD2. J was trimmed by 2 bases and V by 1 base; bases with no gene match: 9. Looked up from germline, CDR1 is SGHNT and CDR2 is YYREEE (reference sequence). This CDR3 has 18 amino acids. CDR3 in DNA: TGTGCCAGCAGCTTGACTAAGTTAGCGGGAGGGCTCACAGATACGCAGTATTTT. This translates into CASSLTKLAGGLTDTQYF. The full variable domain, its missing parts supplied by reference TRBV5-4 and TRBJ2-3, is ETGVTQSPTHLIKTRGQQVTLRCSSQSGHNTVSWYQQALGQGPQFIFQYYREEENGRGNFPPRFSGLQFPNYSSELNVNALELDDSALYLCASSLTKLAGGLTDTQYFGPGTRLTVL.

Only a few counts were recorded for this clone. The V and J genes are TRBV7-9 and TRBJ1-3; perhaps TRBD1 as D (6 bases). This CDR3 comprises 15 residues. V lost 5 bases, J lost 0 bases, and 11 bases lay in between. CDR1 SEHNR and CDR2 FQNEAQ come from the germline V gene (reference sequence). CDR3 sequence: CASSDGQSSGNTIYF. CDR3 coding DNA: TGTGCCAGCAGCGATGGACAGAGCTCTGGAAACACCATATATTTT.

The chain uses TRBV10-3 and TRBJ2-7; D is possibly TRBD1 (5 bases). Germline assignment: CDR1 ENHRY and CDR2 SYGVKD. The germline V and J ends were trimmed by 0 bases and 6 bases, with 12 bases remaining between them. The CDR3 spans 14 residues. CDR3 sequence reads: CAISESGREREQYF. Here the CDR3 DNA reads TGTGCCATCAGTGAGTCGGGCAGGGAACGCGAGCAGTACTTC.

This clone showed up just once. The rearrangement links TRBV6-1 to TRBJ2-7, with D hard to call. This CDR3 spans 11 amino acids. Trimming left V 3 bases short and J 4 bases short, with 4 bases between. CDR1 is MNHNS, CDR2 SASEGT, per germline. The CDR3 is CASSDLYEQYF. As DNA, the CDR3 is TGTGCCAGCAGTGACCTATACGAGCAGTACTTC.

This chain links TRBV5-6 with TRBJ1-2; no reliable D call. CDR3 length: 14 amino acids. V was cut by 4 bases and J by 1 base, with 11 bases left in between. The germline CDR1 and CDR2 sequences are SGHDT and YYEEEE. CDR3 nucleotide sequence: TGTGCCAGCAGCCGCGAGACAAATAACTATGGCTACACCTTC. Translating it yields CASSRETNNYGYTF. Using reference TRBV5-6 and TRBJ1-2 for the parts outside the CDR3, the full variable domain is DAGVTQSPTHLIKTRGQQVTLRCSPKSGHDTVSWYQQALGQGPQFIFQYYEEEERQRGNFPDRFSGHQFPNYSSELNVNALLLGDSALYLCASSRETNNYGYTFGSGTRLTVV.

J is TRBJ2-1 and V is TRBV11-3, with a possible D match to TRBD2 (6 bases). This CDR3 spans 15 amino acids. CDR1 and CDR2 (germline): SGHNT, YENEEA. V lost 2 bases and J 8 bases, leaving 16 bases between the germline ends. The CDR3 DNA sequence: TGTGCCAGCAGCTTAATGTCGGGGGAGTCGGATGAGCAGTTCTTC. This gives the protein CASSLMSGESDEQFF.

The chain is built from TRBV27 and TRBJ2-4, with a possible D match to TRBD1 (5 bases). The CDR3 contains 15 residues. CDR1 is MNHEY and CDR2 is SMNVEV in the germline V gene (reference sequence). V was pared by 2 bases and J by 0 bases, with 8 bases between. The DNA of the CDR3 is TGTGCCAGCAGTTTACTAGGGGAAGCCAAAAACATTCAGTACTTC. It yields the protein CASSLLGEAKNIQYF.

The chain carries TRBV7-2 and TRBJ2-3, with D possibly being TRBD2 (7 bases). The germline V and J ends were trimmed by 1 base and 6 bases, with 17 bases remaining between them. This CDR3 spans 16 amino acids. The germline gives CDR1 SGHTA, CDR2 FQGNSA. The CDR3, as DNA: TGTGCCAGCAGCTTAGATGGCGGGGGCTCCAGGGATACGCAGTATTTT. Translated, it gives CASSLDGGGSRDTQYF.

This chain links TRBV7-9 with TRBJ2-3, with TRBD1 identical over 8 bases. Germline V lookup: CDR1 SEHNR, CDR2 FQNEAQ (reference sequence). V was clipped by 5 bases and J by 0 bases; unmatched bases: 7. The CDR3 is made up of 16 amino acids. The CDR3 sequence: CASSPTGQVSTDTQYF. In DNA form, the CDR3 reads TGTGCCAGCAGCCCGACGGGACAGGTTAGCACAGATACGCAGTATTTT.

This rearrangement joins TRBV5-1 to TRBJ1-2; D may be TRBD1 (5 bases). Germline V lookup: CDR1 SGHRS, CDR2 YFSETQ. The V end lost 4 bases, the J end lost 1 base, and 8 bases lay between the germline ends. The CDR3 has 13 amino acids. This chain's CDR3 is CASSHDSNYGYTF. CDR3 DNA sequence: TGCGCCAGCAGCCACGACAGTAACTATGGCTACACCTTC. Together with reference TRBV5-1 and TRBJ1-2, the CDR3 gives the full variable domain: KAGVTQTPRYLIKTRGQQVTLSCSPISGHRSVSWYQQTPGQGLQFLFEYFSETQRNKGNFPGRFSGRQFSNSRSEMNVSTLELGDSALYLCASSHDSNYGYTFGSGTRLTVV.

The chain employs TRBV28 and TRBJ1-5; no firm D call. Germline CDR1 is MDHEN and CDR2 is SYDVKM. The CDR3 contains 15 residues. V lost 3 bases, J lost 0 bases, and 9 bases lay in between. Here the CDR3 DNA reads TGTGCCAGCAGTTTTGTCAGTTATAGCAATCAGCCCCAGCATTTT. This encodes CASSFVSYSNQPQHF.

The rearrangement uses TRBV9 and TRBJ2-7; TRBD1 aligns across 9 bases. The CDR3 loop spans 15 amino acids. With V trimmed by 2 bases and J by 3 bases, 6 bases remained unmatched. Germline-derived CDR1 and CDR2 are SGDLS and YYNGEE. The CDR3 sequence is CASSVAGTGNYEQYF. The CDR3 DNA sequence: TGTGCCAGCAGCGTCGCCGGGACAGGGAACTACGAGCAGTACTTC.

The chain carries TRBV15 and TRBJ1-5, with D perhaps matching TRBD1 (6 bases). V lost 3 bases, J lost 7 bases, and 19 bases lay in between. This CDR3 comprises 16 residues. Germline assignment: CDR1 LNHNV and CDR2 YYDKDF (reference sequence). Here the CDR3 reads CATSSGRGTGNQPQHF. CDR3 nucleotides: TGTGCCACCAGCAGCGGCAGGGGTACTGGAAACCAGCCCCAGCATTTT.

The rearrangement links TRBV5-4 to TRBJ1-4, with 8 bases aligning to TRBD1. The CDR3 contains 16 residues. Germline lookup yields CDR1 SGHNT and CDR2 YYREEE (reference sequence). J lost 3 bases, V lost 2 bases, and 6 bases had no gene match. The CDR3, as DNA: TGTGCCAGCAGCTTCCTCAGGGGGCGAGCTAATGAAAAACTGTTTTTT. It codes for CASSFLRGRANEKLFF.

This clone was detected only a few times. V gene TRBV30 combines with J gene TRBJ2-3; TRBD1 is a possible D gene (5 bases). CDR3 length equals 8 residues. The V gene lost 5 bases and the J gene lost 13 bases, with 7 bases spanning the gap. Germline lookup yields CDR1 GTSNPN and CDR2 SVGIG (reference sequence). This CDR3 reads CAWGAEYF. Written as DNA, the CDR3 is TGTGCCTGGGGGGCGGAGTATTTT.

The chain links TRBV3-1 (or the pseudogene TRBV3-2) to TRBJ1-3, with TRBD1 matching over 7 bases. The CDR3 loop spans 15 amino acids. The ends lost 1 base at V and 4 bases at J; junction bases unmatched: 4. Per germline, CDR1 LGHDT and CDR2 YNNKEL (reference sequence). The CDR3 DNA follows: TGTGCCAGCAGCCAAGGGACGACAGGGGGAAACACCATATATTTT. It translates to CASSQGTTGGNTIYF.

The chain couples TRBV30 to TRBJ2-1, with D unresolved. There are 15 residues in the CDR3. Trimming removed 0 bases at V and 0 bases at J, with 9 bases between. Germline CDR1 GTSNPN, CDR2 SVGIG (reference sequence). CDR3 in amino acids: CAWSVGGTSYNEQFF. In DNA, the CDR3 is TGTGCCTGGAGTGTAGGCGGCACCTCCTACAATGAGCAGTTCTTC.

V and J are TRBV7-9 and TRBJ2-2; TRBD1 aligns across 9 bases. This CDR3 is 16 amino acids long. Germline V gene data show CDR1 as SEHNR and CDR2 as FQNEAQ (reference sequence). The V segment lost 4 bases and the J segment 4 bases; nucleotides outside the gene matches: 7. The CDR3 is CASSSRDREGTGELFF. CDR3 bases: TGTGCCAGCAGCTCCCGGGACAGGGAGGGCACCGGGGAGCTGTTTTTT.

For the CDR3, the DNA is TGTGCCAGTAGTACGCACACAGGGGGCGCCGGCGGGGAGCTGTTTTTT. Residues: CASSTHTGGAGGELFF. This chain joins TRBV19 and TRBJ2-2, with 9 bases lining up with TRBD1. Trimming removed 4 bases from V and 7 bases from J; junction bases left unmatched: 10. The CDR3 length is 16 residues. Germline CDR1 LNHDA, CDR2 SQIVND (reference sequence).

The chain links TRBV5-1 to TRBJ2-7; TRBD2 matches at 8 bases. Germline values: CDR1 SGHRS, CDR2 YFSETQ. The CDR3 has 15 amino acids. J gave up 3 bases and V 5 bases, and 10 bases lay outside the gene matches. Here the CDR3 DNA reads TGCGCCAGCAGTCTAGGGGGTAGCGGGAACTACGAGCAGTACTTC. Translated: CASSLGGSGNYEQYF.